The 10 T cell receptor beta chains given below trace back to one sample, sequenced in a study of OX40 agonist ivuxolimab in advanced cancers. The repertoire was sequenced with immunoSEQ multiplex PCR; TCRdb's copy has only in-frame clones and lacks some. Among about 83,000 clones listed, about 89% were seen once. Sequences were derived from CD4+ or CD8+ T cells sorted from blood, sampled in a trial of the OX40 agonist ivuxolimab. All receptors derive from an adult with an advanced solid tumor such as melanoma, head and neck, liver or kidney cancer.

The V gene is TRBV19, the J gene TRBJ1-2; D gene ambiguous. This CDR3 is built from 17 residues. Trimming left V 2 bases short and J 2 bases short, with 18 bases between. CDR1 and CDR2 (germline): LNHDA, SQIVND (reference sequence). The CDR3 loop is CASSIKADYRRNYGYTF. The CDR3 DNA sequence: TGTGCCAGTAGTATAAAGGCAGATTACCGCCGAAACTATGGCTACACCTTC.

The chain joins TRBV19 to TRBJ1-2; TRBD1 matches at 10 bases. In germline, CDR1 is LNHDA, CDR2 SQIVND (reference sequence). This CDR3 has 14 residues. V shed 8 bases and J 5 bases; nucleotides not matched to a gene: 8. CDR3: CASAPGQGMYGYTF. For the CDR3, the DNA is TGTGCCAGTGCTCCGGGACAGGGGATGTATGGCTACACCTTC.

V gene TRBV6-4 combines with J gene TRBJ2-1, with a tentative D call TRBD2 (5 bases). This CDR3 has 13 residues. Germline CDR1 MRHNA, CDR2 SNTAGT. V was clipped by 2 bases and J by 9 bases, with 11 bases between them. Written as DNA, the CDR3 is TGTGCCAGCAGTGACCGGACTCTTAGTGAGCAGTTCTTC. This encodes CASSDRTLSEQFF.

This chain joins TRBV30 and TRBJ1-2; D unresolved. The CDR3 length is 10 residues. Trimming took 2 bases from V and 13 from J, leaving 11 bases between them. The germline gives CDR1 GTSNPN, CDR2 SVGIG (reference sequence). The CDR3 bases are TGTGCCTGGAGTCAAGGCCCAGGCACCTTC. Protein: CAWSQGPGTF.

CDR3 DNA sequence: TGTGCCAGCAGCACCATAGGGCCCCGGAGCTCCTACAATGAGCAGTTCTTC. Protein sequence: CASSTIGPRSSYNEQFF. The gene calls are TRBV13 and TRBJ2-1; no firm D call. Between the trimmed V and J ends, which lost 5 bases and 0 bases, there was a span of 17 bases. Per the germline V gene, CDR1 is PRHDT and CDR2 is FYEKMQ (reference sequence). This CDR3 spans 17 amino acids. The full variable domain, with the rest looked up from reference TRBV13 and TRBJ2-1, is AAGVIQSPRHLIKEKRETATLKCYPIPRHDTVYWYQQGPGQDPQFLISFYEKMQSDKGSIPDRFSAQQFSDYHSELNMSSLELGDSALYFCASSTIGPRSSYNEQFFGPGTRLTVL.

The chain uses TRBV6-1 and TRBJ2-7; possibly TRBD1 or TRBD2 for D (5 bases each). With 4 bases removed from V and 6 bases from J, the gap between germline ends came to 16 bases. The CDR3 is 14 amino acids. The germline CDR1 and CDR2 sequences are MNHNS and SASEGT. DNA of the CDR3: TGTGCCAGCAGTGGCCGGGGCCGGGCACTCGAGCAGTACGTC. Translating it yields CASSGRGRALEQYV.

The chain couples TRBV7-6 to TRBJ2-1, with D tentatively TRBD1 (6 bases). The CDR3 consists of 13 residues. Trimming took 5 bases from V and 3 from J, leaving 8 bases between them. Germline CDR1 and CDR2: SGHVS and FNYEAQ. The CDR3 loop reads CASSHRVYNEQFF. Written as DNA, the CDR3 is TGTGCCAGCAGCCACAGGGTCTACAATGAGCAGTTCTTC.

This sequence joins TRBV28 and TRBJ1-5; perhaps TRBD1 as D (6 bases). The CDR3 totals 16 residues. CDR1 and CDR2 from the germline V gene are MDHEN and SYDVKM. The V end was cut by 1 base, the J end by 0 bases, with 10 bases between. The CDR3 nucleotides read TGTGCCAGCAGTTTATTTTGGGGGGCTAGCAATCAGCCCCAGCATTTT. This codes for CASSLFWGASNQPQHF. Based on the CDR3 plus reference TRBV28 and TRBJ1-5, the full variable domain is DVKVTQSSRYLVKRTGEKVFLECVQDMDHENMFWYRQDPGLGLRLIYFSYDVKMKEKGDIPEGYSVSREKKERFSLILESASTNQTSMYLCASSLFWGASNQPQHFGDGTRLSIL.

The CDR3 spells CASSQEGARGVSEAFF. CDR3 DNA sequence: TGCGCCAGCAGCCAAGAAGGCGCCAGGGGGGTATCTGAAGCTTTCTTT. This chain joins TRBV4-3 and TRBJ1-1; TRBD1 aligns across 7 bases. Germline trimming cut 0 bases from V and 6 bases from J; bases unmatched to any gene: 10. Germline CDR1 is LGHNA and CDR2 is YSLEER. The CDR3 is 16 residues long.

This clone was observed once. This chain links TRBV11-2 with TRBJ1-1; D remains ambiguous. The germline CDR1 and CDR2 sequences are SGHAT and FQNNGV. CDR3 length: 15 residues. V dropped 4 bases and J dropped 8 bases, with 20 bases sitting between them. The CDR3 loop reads CASSWGWAADVEAFF. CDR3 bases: TGTGCCAGCAGCTGGGGTTGGGCGGCAGACGTCGAAGCTTTCTTT.